These 21 T cell receptor beta chains were all obtained from the same sample, sequenced in a study of blood T cell repertoires in COVID-19. The protocol was immunoSEQ multiplex PCR, while the TCRdb copy is restricted to in-frame clones and leaves out a portion. The sample contains about 260,000 clones, approximately 91% of which appear only once. The specimen was peripheral blood. These receptors were taken from a person under 30 with COVID-19, enrolled during active disease.

V and J are TRBV5-4 and TRBJ2-7, with TRBD2 as a possible D gene (5 bases). V lost 1 base and J lost 5, with 13 bases in between. The CDR3 extends over 14 amino acids. The germline V gene encodes CDR1 SGHNT and CDR2 YYREEE (reference sequence). The CDR3 DNA reads as TGTGCCAGCAGCTTGAAGGACTCTCTCCACGAGCAGTACTTC. It is translated as CASSLKDSLHEQYF. The whole variable domain, filled in from reference TRBV5-4 and TRBJ2-7, reads ETGVTQSPTHLIKTRGQQVTLRCSSQSGHNTVSWYQQALGQGPQFIFQYYREEENGRGNFPPRFSGLQFPNYSSELNVNALELDDSALYLCASSLKDSLHEQYFGPGTRLTVT.

The chain has TRBV5-1 and TRBJ2-1; 11 positions match TRBD2. V shed 3 bases, J shed 0 bases, and the junction held 8 bases outside the gene matches. There are 18 residues in the CDR3. Germline loops: CDR1 SGHRS, CDR2 YFSETQ. In DNA form, the CDR3 reads TGCGCCAGCAGCTCGGTAGCGGGAGGGCCGGGCTCCTACAATGAGCAGTTCTTC. Its protein product is CASSSVAGGPGSYNEQFF.

The chain links TRBV6-2 or TRBV6-3 to TRBJ1-2; 8 bases are a match to TRBD1. Germline V gene sequence: CDR1 MNHEY, CDR2 SVGEGT. V dropped 5 bases and J dropped 8; count of bases not matched to a gene: 4. There are 12 residues in the CDR3. The CDR3 nucleotides are TGTGCCAGCAGTCGATGGGACAGGGGCTACACCTTC. It encodes CASSRWDRGYTF.

The gene calls are TRBV25-1 and TRBJ1-1; 7 positions agree with TRBD1. V dropped 4 bases and J dropped 10; count of bases not matched to a gene: 12. Germline values: CDR1 MGHDK, CDR2 SYGVNS. CDR3 length: 14 residues. As DNA, the CDR3 is TGTGCCAGCAGTGCATCTCCGGGGACAGCGGGAGCTTTCTTT. Its translation is CASSASPGTAGAFF.

The chain employs TRBV5-5 and TRBJ2-3; D remains ambiguous. The CDR3 is made up of 15 amino acids. V was pared by 1 base and J by 0 bases, with 9 bases between. CDR1 SGHKS and CDR2 YYEKEE come from the germline V gene (reference sequence). CDR3 nucleotide sequence: TGTGCCAGCAGCTTGACAGATTTCAGCACAGATACGCAGTATTTT. Protein: CASSLTDFSTDTQYF.

The chain uses TRBV5-6 and TRBJ1-2, with a weak D call TRBD1 (5 bases). This CDR3 comprises 15 residues. Trimming took 1 base from V and 4 from J, leaving 14 bases between them. Germline V lookup: CDR1 SGHDT, CDR2 YYEEEE. This CDR3 reads CASSLMGGTVYGYTF. CDR3 DNA sequence: TGTGCCAGCAGCTTGATGGGTGGGACTGTCTATGGCTACACCTTC.

The chain is built from TRBV13 and TRBJ2-1, with D possibly matching TRBD2 (5 bases). CDR1 and CDR2 from the germline V gene are PRHDT and FYEKMQ (reference sequence). V gave up 0 bases and J gave up 6 bases, with 9 bases separating them. This CDR3 is 14 amino acids long. The CDR3 DNA follows: TGTGCCAGCAGCTTAGGGTCGGGAACCAATGAGCAGTTCTTC. It specifies CASSLGSGTNEQFF.

The rearrangement links TRBV29-1 to TRBJ2-1, with D possibly TRBD2 on 6 matching bases. Deletions cut 0 bases from V and 7 bases from J, with 16 bases between. The CDR3 sequence is 15 residues long. Germline V CDR1 and CDR2: SQVTM, ANQGSEA. This CDR3 is CSVEDLSGVWNEQFF. The CDR3 nucleotides read TGCAGCGTTGAAGATCTGTCGGGAGTGTGGAATGAGCAGTTCTTC.

This sequence joins TRBV5-1 and TRBJ2-3, with 13 positions matching TRBD2. This CDR3 is built from 18 residues. Germline-derived CDR1 and CDR2 are SGHRS and YFSETQ. V lost 2 bases, J lost 0 bases, and 6 bases stayed unmatched. Here the CDR3 reads CASSFGLAGVGSTDTQYF. In nucleotides, the CDR3 is TGCGCCAGCAGCTTCGGACTAGCGGGAGTCGGGAGCACAGATACGCAGTATTTT.

V gene TRBV21-1 combines with J gene TRBJ1-3; whether TRBD1, the table's D call, matches the DNA was not checked. TRBV21-1 is classified as a pseudogene. The length of the CDR3 is 18 residues. CDR3 nucleotide sequence: TGTGCCAGCAGCAAAACCCCCGGGGACAGTTATTCTGGAAACACCATATATTTT. Translating gives CASSKTPGDSYSGNTIYF.

This clone has only one observation. The chain employs TRBV28 and TRBJ2-7; D gene ambiguous. This CDR3 has 15 amino acids. Trimming stripped 2 bases from V and 0 bases from J, with 11 bases between. CDR1 is MDHEN, CDR2 SYDVKM, per germline. The CDR3 DNA is TGTGCCAGCAGTTTAGGTGGAGCAGACTCCTACGAGCAGTACTTC. Encoded protein: CASSLGGADSYEQYF.

The CDR3 DNA reads as TGTGCCTCCGGACAGGGGTCCTACGAGCAGTACTTC. Protein product: CASGQGSYEQYF. The rearrangement links TRBV6-5 to TRBJ2-7, with TRBD1 identical over 9 bases. The germline gives CDR1 MNHEY, CDR2 SVGAGI. V lost 11 bases to trimming and J lost 1 base; unmatched junction nucleotides: 3. The CDR3 extends over 12 amino acids.

The chain carries TRBV27 and TRBJ1-1; 8 bases align to TRBD1. Trimming at V came to 6 bases and at J to 7 bases, leaving 10 bases not matched to a gene. The V gene's germline CDR1 is MNHEY and CDR2 SMNVEV (reference sequence). CDR3 length: 14 residues. CDR3 nucleotides: TGTGCCAGCAGGCCCGGGACAGGACTACGTGAAGCTTTCTTT. Translated, it gives CASRPGTGLREAFF.

V gene TRBV19 combines with J gene TRBJ2-5, with 8 nucleotides matching TRBD2. Germline CDR1 is LNHDA and CDR2 is SQIVND (reference sequence). CDR3 length equals 14 residues. After removal of 1 base from V and 3 bases from J, the junction contained 1 base not matched to a gene. In nucleotides, the CDR3 is TGTGCCAGTAGTATAGCGGGAGGGAAAGAGACCCAGTACTTC. Translating it yields CASSIAGGKETQYF.

The V and J genes are TRBV23-1 and TRBJ2-7; the D is unclear. TRBV23-1 is an ORF, and what it does is uncertain. V lost 7 bases and J 0 bases, leaving 7 bases between the germline ends. This CDR3 has 12 amino acids. DNA for the CDR3: TGCGCCAGCATCCGAGTCTCCTACGAGCAGTACTTC. Protein: CASIRVSYEQYF.

V gene TRBV10-3 combines with J gene TRBJ2-3, with 9 bases lining up with TRBD1. With 2 bases clipped from V and 6 bases from J, the junction kept 6 bases outside the gene matches. The germline V gene has CDR1 ENHRY and CDR2 SYGVKD. The CDR3 contains 15 residues. The CDR3 sequence: CAISEVTGGLDTQYF. Here the CDR3 DNA reads TGTGCCATCAGTGAGGTTACAGGGGGCCTCGATACGCAGTATTTT.

V usage is TRBV30 and J usage is TRBJ1-2; 8 bases are a match to TRBD1. The junction had 4 bases not matched to a gene; V was cut back by 3 bases and J by 4 bases. Germline CDR1 GTSNPN, CDR2 SVGIG (reference sequence). The CDR3 is 13 residues long. DNA for the CDR3: TGTGCCTGGAGCAGGGGGCTCCCCTATGGCTACACCTTC. It yields the protein CAWSRGLPYGYTF.

V gene TRBV9 combines with J gene TRBJ2-3; TRBD1 aligns across 9 bases. Trimming took 4 bases from V and 3 from J; bases not matched to a gene: 9. The CDR3 is 16 residues long. CDR1 is SGDLS, CDR2 YYNGEE, per germline. CDR3 nucleotide sequence: TGTGCCAGCAGCACCAGAGGGGGACAGGGTACAGATACGCAGTATTTT. Protein sequence: CASSTRGGQGTDTQYF.

This clone was observed a single time. J is TRBJ1-1 and V is TRBV15; 7 nucleotides match TRBD1. V was pared by 5 bases and J by 6 bases, with 12 bases of the junction left unmatched. Germline V CDR1 and CDR2: LNHNV, YYDKDF (reference sequence). The CDR3 totals 15 residues. The CDR3 spells CATSGGETGTPEAFF. Here the CDR3 DNA reads TGTGCCACCAGCGGAGGAGAGACAGGGACCCCTGAAGCTTTCTTT.

The V gene is TRBV13, the J gene TRBJ2-3, with 9 nucleotides matching TRBD1. J gave up 2 bases and V 5 bases, and 8 bases lay outside the gene matches. The germline V gene has CDR1 PRHDT and CDR2 FYEKMQ (reference sequence). CDR3 length equals 16 residues. Here the CDR3 DNA reads TGTGCCAGCAGCCAACGGACAGGGGCCTCCACAGATACGCAGTATTTT. Its protein product is CASSQRTGASTDTQYF. The whole variable domain, remainder taken from reference TRBV13 and TRBJ2-3, is AAGVIQSPRHLIKEKRETATLKCYPIPRHDTVYWYQQGPGQDPQFLISFYEKMQSDKGSIPDRFSAQQFSDYHSELNMSSLELGDSALYFCASSQRTGASTDTQYFGPGTRLTVL.

The chain is built from TRBV6-6 and TRBJ2-3; 9 bases fit TRBD1. This CDR3 contains 13 residues. Trimming cost V 6 bases and J 6 bases; bases outside gene matches: 4. Germline assignment: CDR1 MNHNY and CDR2 SVGAGI (reference sequence). The CDR3 bases are TGTGCCAGCAGGACAGGGGGAAGCGATACGCAGTATTTT. Its protein is CASRTGGSDTQYF.